This T cell receptor beta chain emerged from a study of blood T cell repertoires in COVID-19. For the study at large: Material from acute and convalescent COVID-19 was sourced from the United States, Italy and Spain. T cells, B-cell-depleted T cells, or PBMCs provided the cDNA or gDNA that served as material.

Enrolled during active infection, Seattle patients were then followed longitudinally. The CDR3 has 15 amino acids. V was clipped by 3 bases and J by 7 bases; unmatched bases: 9. The germline CDR1 and CDR2 sequences are SGHAT and FQNNGV. Original processing notes: By means of reference gene primer amplification, nucleated cell counts were estimated. This table comes from immunoSEQ multiplex PCR, and its TCRdb copy is limited to in-frame clones, with some not included. The V and J calls and clone size are taken from that table; D and trimming were inferred from the DNA. This sample has about 360,000 clones, with approximately 86% found just once.

The clonotype was recovered from a woman aged 55-69 years with COVID-19, enrolled during active disease. The chain links TRBV11-2 to TRBJ2-3, with 8 bases fitting TRBD1. Material for sequencing was peripheral blood. The CDR3 DNA sequence: TGTGCCAGCAGCTTGGAGCAGGGGGCGGGATATACGCAGTATTTT. This gives the protein CASSLEQGAGYTQYF.